The rows below give T cell receptor beta chains drawn from one sample of a study of blood T cell repertoires in COVID-19. The data were produced by immunoSEQ multiplex PCR, yet TCRdb's version contains in-frame clones alone and is incomplete. The sample yields over 200,000 clones, under 85% seen once. Material: peripheral blood. The receptors here all came from a woman aged 25 to 39 with COVID-19, enrolled during active disease. The CDR3 runs from the conserved cysteine through the conserved F or W. D genes are given only for firm matches. The size entry is marked missing in some rows and otherwise reads once, few, many or a size class.

clone size,V gene,D gene,J gene,CDR3 protein,CDR3 DNA
.,TRBV11-2,.,TRBJ2-3,CASSLGQAPSGTDTQYF,TGTGCCAGCAGCTTAGGGCAGGCCCCCTCGGGCACAGATACGCAGTATTTT
.,TRBV2,.,TRBJ1-1,CASSDSQALNTEAFF,TGTGCCAGCAGTGACTCACAGGCGTTGAACACTGAAGCTTTCTTT
.,TRBV3-1/TRBV3-2,.,TRBJ1-2,CASSQDRQGTNGYTF,TGTGCCAGCAGCCAAGACCGGCAGGGAACCAATGGCTACACCTTC
.,TRBV9,.,TRBJ1-2,CASSVGTAEGGYTF,TGTGCCAGCAGCGTAGGTACCGCTGAGGGTGGCTACACCTTC
.,TRBV9,.,TRBJ2-1,CASSVVPGVGVEQFF,TGTGCCAGCAGCGTAGTGCCAGGGGTCGGAGTGGAGCAGTTCTTC
many,TRBV6-5,.,TRBJ1-5,CATGTGKPQHF,TGTGCCACCGGAACGGGGAAGCCCCAGCATTTT
.,TRBV7-6,TRBD2,TRBJ2-7,CASSLASGLASINEQYF,TGTGCCAGCAGCTTAGCGAGCGGACTAGCGTCTATCAACGAGCAATACTTC
.,TRBV10-3,TRBD2,TRBJ2-3,CAISEFSGGSTDTQYF,TGTGCCATCAGTGAGTTTTCGGGGGGGAGCACAGATACGCAGTATTTT
.,TRBV13,TRBD2,TRBJ2-7,CASSPRTSGRASPYEQYF,TGTGCCAGCAGCCCCCGGACTAGCGGGAGGGCCTCCCCCTACGAGCAGTACTTC
.,TRBV2,TRBD2,TRBJ2-4,CASSEVGGRVLNIQYF,TGTGCCAGCAGTGAAGTGGGCGGGAGGGTACTAAACATTCAGTACTTC
.,TRBV3-1/TRBV3-2,.,TRBJ2-1,CASSQTNNEQFF,TGTGCCAGCAGCCAAACAAACAATGAGCAGTTCTTC
.,TRBV3-1/TRBV3-2,TRBD2,TRBJ2-1,CASSRMGREANNEQFF,TGTGCCAGCAGCCGCATGGGGAGGGAGGCGAACAATGAGCAGTTCTTC
.,TRBV27,TRBD2,TRBJ2-3,CATSRGGGEATQYF,TGTGCCACCTCCCGGGGGGGAGGAGAGGCTACGCAGTATTTT
.,TRBV18,.,TRBJ1-5,CASSPRYLGPNQPQHF,TGTGCCAGCTCACCACGGTACTTGGGCCCCAATCAGCCCCAGCATTTT
.,TRBV9,.,TRBJ2-3,CASSPLAKTTDTQYF,TGTGCCAGCAGCCCTCTAGCGAAAACCACAGATACGCAGTATTTT
.,TRBV2,.,TRBJ2-1,CASLDSNEQFF,TGTGCCAGCCTGGACTCTAATGAGCAGTTCTTC
.,TRBV4-3,.,TRBJ2-2,CASSQDGGYTGELFF,TGCGCCAGCAGCCAAGATGGAGGCTACACCGGGGAGCTGTTTTTT
.,TRBV29-1,TRBD1,TRBJ2-7,CSVTQTGWYEQYF,TGCAGCGTTACCCAGACAGGGTGGTACGAGCAGTACTTC
.,TRBV5-5,.,TRBJ2-2,CASSLGVLNTGELFF,TGTGCCAGCAGCTTGGGAGTATTGAACACCGGGGAGCTGTTTTTT
.,TRBV5-6,TRBD1,TRBJ1-2,CASSSGTGDIYGYTF,TGTGCCAGCAGCTCCGGGACAGGGGACATCTATGGCTACACCTTC
.,TRBV5-1,.,TRBJ2-7,CASRAGTTSYEQYF,TGCGCCAGCAGAGCCGGGACAACGTCCTACGAGCAGTACTTC
.,TRBV19,TRBD1,TRBJ1-2,CASRQGQGYTF,TGTGCCAGTAGACAGGGGCAAGGCTACACCTTC
.,TRBV19,.,TRBJ1-4,CASSPSGTVNEKLFF,TGTGCCAGTAGTCCCTCCGGGACTGTTAATGAAAAACTGTTTTTT
.,TRBV4-1,.,TRBJ1-5,CASSQGSNQPQHF,TGCGCCAGCAGCCAGGGCAGCAATCAGCCCCAGCATTTT
few,TRBV4-1,TRBD1,TRBJ1-4,CASNPGQARRTNEKLFF,TGCGCCAGCAACCCCGGACAGGCTAGAAGAACTAATGAAAAACTGTTTTTT
.,TRBV6-6,TRBD1,TRBJ1-6,CASTEGDRVNSPLHF,TGTGCCAGCACCGAAGGGGACAGGGTTAATTCACCCCTCCACTTT
few,TRBV5-1,TRBD1,TRBJ1-6,CASRRDRNNSPLHF,TGCGCCAGCAGACGGGACAGGAATAATTCACCCCTCCACTTT
.,TRBV12-5,TRBD1,TRBJ2-3,CASSAQGWLDTQYF,TGTGCTAGTTCGGCACAGGGGTGGCTAGATACGCAGTATTTT
.,TRBV5-6,.,TRBJ1-1,CASSTPTGYTEAFF,TGTGCCAGCAGCACGCCGACAGGTTACACTGAAGCTTTCTTT
.,TRBV3-1/TRBV3-2,TRBD1,TRBJ1-6,CASSQGQGFHNSPLHF,TGTGCCAGCAGCCAGGGACAGGGCTTTCATAATTCACCCCTCCACTTT
.,TRBV11-1,TRBD2,TRBJ2-3,CASSFSAGGDTQYF,TGTGCCAGCAGCTTTTCGGCGGGAGGAGATACGCAGTATTTT
.,TRBV6-2/TRBV6-3,.,TRBJ1-1,CASSSWEWQGYTEAFF,TGTGCCAGCAGTTCATGGGAATGGCAGGGCTACACTGAAGCTTTCTTT
.,TRBV11-2,TRBD1,TRBJ1-1,CASCRGRDTEAFF,TGTGCCAGCTGCAGGGGGCGGGACACTGAAGCTTTCTTT
few,TRBV5-4,.,TRBJ2-7,CASSLVPRYEQYF,TGTGCCAGCAGCTTGGTCCCCCGTTACGAGCAGTACTTC
.,TRBV27,.,TRBJ2-7,CASSTGTGVQYF,TGTGCCAGCAGTACCGGCACCGGAGTGCAGTACTTC
few,TRBV10-3,TRBD2,TRBJ2-1,CAISGTSGGRNYNEQFF,TGTGCCATTTCCGGGACTAGCGGGGGTCGGAACTACAATGAGCAGTTCTTC
.,TRBV5-4,.,TRBJ2-1,CASSTARDEQFF,TGTGCCAGCAGCACGGCGAGGGATGAGCAGTTCTTC
.,TRBV3-1/TRBV3-2,.,TRBJ2-5,CASSHPPVETQYF,TGTGCCAGCAGCCACCCTCCAGTCGAGACCCAGTACTTC
.,TRBV7-2,TRBD2,TRBJ2-7,CASRKTSGSDEQYF,TGTGCCAGCAGGAAAACTAGCGGGAGTGACGAGCAGTACTTC
.,TRBV9,.,TRBJ2-7,CASSPKGLGGYEQYF,TGTGCCAGCAGCCCAAAGGGCCTCGGGGGCTACGAGCAGTACTTC
.,TRBV19,.,TRBJ2-7,CASSIDLESEQYF,TGTGCCAGTAGTATAGATCTGGAGAGCGAGCAGTACTTC
.,TRBV2,TRBD1,TRBJ1-5,CASSGTGGNQPQHF,TGTGCCAGCAGTGGGACAGGGGGGAATCAGCCCCAGCATTTT
.,TRBV29-1,TRBD1,TRBJ2-5,CSVEDRAETQYF,TGCAGCGTCGAGGACAGGGCAGAGACCCAGTACTTC
.,TRBV6-2/TRBV6-3,.,TRBJ2-1,CASSRSGITDNEQFF,TGTGCCAGCAGTCGTTCCGGGATTACGGACAATGAGCAGTTCTTC
.,TRBV11-2,.,TRBJ2-1,CASSLDPRGGEQFF,TGTGCCAGCAGCTTAGATCCCCGGGGAGGAGAGCAGTTCTTC
.,TRBV7-7,.,TRBJ2-2,CASSPSPGLNTGELFF,TGTGCCAGCAGCCCCAGCCCGGGTCTGAACACCGGGGAGCTGTTTTTT
.,TRBV5-1,.,TRBJ2-7,CASSLAQDSYEQYF,TGCGCCAGCAGCTTGGCGCAGGACTCCTACGAGCAGTACTTC
once,TRBV27,.,TRBJ2-7,CASSPSGVGSYEQYF,TGTGCCAGCAGTCCGTCAGGGGTAGGCTCCTACGAGCAGTACTTC